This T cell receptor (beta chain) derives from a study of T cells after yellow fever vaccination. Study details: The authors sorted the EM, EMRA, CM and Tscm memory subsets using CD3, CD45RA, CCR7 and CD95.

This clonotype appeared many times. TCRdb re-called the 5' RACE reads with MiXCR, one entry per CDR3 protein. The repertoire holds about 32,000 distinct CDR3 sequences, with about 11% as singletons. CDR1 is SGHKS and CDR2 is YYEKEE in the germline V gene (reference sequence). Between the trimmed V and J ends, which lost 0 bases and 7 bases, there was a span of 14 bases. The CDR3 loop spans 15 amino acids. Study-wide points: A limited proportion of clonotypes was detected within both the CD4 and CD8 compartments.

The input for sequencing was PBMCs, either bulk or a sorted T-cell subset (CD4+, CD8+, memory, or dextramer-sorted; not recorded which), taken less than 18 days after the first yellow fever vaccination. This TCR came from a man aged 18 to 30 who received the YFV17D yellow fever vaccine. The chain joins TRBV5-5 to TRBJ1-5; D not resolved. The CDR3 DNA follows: TGTGCCAGCAGCTTGGAAGTCGGCCCCACCCAGCCCCAGCATTTT. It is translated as CASSLEVGPTQPQHF.